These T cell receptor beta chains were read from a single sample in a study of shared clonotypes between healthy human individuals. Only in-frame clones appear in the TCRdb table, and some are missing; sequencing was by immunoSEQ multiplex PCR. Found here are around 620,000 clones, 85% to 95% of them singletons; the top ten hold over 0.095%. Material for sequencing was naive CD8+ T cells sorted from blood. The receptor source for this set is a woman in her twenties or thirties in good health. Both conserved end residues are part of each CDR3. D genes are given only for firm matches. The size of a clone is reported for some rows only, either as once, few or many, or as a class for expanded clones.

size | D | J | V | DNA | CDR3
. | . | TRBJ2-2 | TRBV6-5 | TGTGCCAGCGGCTTACCCGGGGAGCTGTTTTTT | CASGLPGELFF
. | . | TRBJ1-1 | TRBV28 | TGTGCCAGCATCCGGCGAGAAGGGGGAATCAGGGGTGAAGCTTTCTTT | CASIRREGGIRGEAFF
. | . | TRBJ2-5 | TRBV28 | TGTGCCAGCAGTGGGGGCCCGGAAGAGACCCAGTACTTC | CASSGGPEETQYF
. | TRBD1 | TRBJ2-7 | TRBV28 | TGTGCCAGCAGACAAACTAGGGACAGGGACTCGTACGAGCAGTACTTC | CASRQTRDRDSYEQYF
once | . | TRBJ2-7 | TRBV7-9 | TGTGCCAGCAGCCTAACAGGCCGCTCCTACGAGCAGTACTTC | CASSLTGRSYEQYF
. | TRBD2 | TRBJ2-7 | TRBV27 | TGTGCCAGCAGTTTAGGAGGACTAGGGGACTACGAGCAGTACTTC | CASSLGGLGDYEQYF
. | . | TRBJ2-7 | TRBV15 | TGTGCCACCAGCAGAGTTAGAGGGAGCGAAGCATACGAGCAGTACTTC | CATSRVRGSEAYEQYF
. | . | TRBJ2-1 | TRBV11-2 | TGTGCCAGCAGCTTCAGCTTAAGCTCCTACAATGAGCAGTTCTTC | CASSFSLSSYNEQFF
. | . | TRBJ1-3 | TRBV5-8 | TGTGCCAGCAGCTTGGACCAACTCGCTGGAAACACCATATATTTT | CASSLDQLAGNTIYF
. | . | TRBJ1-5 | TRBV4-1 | TGCGCCAGCAGCCACATCGGGGGGCGCTCTCACCAGCCCCAGCATTTT | CASSHIGGRSHQPQHF
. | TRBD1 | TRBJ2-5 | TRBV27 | TGTGCCAGCAGTCAGGACAGGGGAGAGACCCAGTACTTC | CASSQDRGETQYF
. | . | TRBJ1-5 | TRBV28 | TGTGCCAGCAGTTCGGGGCGGCGTAAAATGGGCAATCAGCCCCAGCATTTT | CASSSGRRKMGNQPQHF
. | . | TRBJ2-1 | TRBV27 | TGTGCCAGCAGCCCCGGGACAAACGTCCATGAGCAGTTCTTC | CASSPGTNVHEQFF
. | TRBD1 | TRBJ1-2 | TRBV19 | TGTGCCAGTAGTCCCGGGCTGGGACAGGGGATTTCGCGCTACACCTTC | CASSPGLGQGISRYTF
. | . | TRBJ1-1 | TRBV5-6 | TGTGCCAGCAGCTTGGCGGGAGGGGAAGCTTTCTTT | CASSLAGGEAFF
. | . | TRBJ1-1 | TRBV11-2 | TGTGCCAGCAGCTTAGTTCAAACTGAAGCTTTCTTT | CASSLVQTEAFF
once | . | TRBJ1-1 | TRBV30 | TGTGCCTGGAGTGTGTTAGAGAACACTGAAGCTTTCTTT | CAWSVLENTEAFF
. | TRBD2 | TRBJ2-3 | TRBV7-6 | TGTGCCAGCAGCTTAGCGGCTAGCGGGATCCGTGATACGCAGTATTTT | CASSLAASGIRDTQYF
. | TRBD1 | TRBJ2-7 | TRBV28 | TGTGCCAGCCTAGGGACAGGGGGCTCCTACGAGCAGTACTTC | CASLGTGGSYEQYF
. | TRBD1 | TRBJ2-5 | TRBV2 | TGTGCCAGCAGTGTCCGTGCTGGGACAGCGCAAGAGACCCAGTACTTC | CASSVRAGTAQETQYF
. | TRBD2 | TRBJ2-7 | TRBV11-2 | TGTGCCAGCAGCCGTAGCGGGAGGGGCTTCTCCTACGAGCAGTACTTC | CASSRSGRGFSYEQYF
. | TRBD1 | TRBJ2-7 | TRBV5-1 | TGCGCCAGCAGCCCGGACGACAGGGGGCCGGGGTTCTACTACGAGCAGTACTTC | CASSPDDRGPGFYYEQYF
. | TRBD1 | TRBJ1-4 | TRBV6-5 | TGTGCCAGCAGTCCATGGACAGGGGGGAATGAAAAACTGTTTTTT | CASSPWTGGNEKLFF
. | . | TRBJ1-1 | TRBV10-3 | TGTGCCATCAGTGAGGGACAGCGGGACACTGAAGCTTTCTTT | CAISEGQRDTEAFF
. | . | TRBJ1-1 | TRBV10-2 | TGCGCCAGCAGTGAGTGGGAAGTAGGCACTGAAGCTTTCTTT | CASSEWEVGTEAFF
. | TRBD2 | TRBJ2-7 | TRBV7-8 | TGTGCCAGCAGCACCCCGGCGGGGAGCGGGAACTACGAGCAGTACTTC | CASSTPAGSGNYEQYF
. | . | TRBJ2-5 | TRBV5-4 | TGTGCCACCTCGGGAGAAGCGGCAGAGACCCAGTACTTC | CATSGEAAETQYF
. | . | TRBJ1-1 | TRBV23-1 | TGCGCCAGCAGTCAATTGGGGATGAGGATCGCTGAAGCTTTCTTT | CASSQLGMRIAEAFF
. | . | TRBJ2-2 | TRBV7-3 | TGTGCCAGCAGCACCCCCGGGACTCAGAACACCGGGGAGCTGTTTTTT | CASSTPGTQNTGELFF
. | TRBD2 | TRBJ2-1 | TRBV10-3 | TGTGCCATCAGTGGTTTAGCGGGAGAACCTAACAATGAGCAGTTCTTC | CAISGLAGEPNNEQFF
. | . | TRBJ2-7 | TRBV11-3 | TGTGCCAGCAGCCCTGGAGGGGAATCCTACGAGCAGTACTTC | CASSPGGESYEQYF
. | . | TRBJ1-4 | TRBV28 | TGTGCCAGCGTGGTGACCGGTGGGGTTGAAAAACTGTTTTTT | CASVVTGGVEKLFF
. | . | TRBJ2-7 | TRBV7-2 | TGTGCCAGCAGCGTGTTCATAGCGGCGGGACACGAGCAGTACTTC | CASSVFIAAGHEQYF
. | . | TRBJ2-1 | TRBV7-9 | TGTGCCAGCAGCCCGCCTGAGCAGTTCTTC | CASSPPEQFF
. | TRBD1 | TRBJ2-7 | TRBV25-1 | TGTGCCAGCAGTGCGGACAGGGCTTACGAGCAGTACTTC | CASSADRAYEQYF
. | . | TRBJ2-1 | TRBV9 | TGTGCCAGCAGCGTAGACGAACTTTACTACAATGAGCAGTTCTTC | CASSVDELYYNEQFF
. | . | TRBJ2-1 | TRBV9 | TGTGCCAGCCGGGCGGGACCTGAGAATGAGCAGTTCTTC | CASRAGPENEQFF
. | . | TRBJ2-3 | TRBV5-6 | TGTGCCAGCAGCCTTGGGGATACGCAGTATTTT | CASSLGDTQYF
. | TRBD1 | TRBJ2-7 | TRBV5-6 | TGTGCCAGCAGCTTGGGACAGGGCGCCTACGAGCAGTACTTC | CASSLGQGAYEQYF
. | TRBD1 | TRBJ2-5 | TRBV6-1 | TGTGCCAGCTTCCGGGACAGGGGCCAGGAGACCCAGTACTTC | CASFRDRGQETQYF
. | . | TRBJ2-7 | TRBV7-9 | TGTGCCAGCAGCCCAGGGTACGAGCAGTACTTC | CASSPGYEQYF
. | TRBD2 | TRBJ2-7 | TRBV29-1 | TGCAGCGTTGAAGAGGAGCGGGGATACTACGAGCAGTACTTC | CSVEEERGYYEQYF
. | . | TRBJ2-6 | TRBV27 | TGTGCCAGCAGTTTACACTCTGGGGCCAACGTCCTGACTTTC | CASSLHSGANVLTF
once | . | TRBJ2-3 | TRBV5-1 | TGCGCCAGCAGCTGGGACATTTTTGATACGCAGTATTTT | CASSWDIFDTQYF
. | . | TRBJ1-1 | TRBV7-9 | TGTGCCAGCAGCACGAATGGGGGTTCCTACACTGAAGCTTTCTTT | CASSTNGGSYTEAFF
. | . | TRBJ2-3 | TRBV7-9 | TGTGCCAGCAGCCCTGCGGCAGGCTTGGCGGATACGCAGTATTTT | CASSPAAGLADTQYF
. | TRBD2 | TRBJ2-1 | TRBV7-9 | TGTGCCAGCAGCTCGACGGAAGGACTAGCGATAGCCTACAATGAGCAGTTCTTC | CASSSTEGLAIAYNEQFF
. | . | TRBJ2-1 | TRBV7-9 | TGTGCCAGCAGCTCCACGGATGAGCAGTTCTTC | CASSSTDEQFF
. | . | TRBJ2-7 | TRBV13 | TGTGCCAGCAGACTGGGACTCGACGAGCAGTACTTC | CASRLGLDEQYF
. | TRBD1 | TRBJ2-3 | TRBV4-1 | TGCGCCAGCAGTCCAAGGGGACAGGGCTCAGATACGCAGTATTTT | CASSPRGQGSDTQYF
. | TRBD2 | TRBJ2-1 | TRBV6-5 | TGTGCCAGCAGTTCCGGACTAGCGGGAGCGGATGAGCAGTTCTTC | CASSSGLAGADEQFF
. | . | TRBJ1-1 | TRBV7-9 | TGTGCCAGCAGCTATGACACCTCTGAAGCTTTCTTT | CASSYDTSEAFF
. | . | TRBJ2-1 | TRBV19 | TGTGCCAGTAGTATCCGTCAGGAGTACAATGAGCAGTTCTTC | CASSIRQEYNEQFF
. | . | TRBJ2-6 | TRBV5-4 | TGTGCCAGCAGCTTGAGGGGCTCTGGGGCCAACGTCCTGACTTTC | CASSLRGSGANVLTF
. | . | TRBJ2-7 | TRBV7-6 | TGTGCCAGCAGCTCCGGTGGTCTCGAGCAGTACTTC | CASSSGGLEQYF
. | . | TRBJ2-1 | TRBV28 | TGTGCCAGCAGTCTAGACTTGAGCTCCTACAATGAGCAGTTCTTC | CASSLDLSSYNEQFF
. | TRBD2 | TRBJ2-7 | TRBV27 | TGTGCCAGCAGTAAACTAGCGGGATCCTACGAGCAGTACTTC | CASSKLAGSYEQYF
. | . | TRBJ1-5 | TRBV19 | TGTGCCAGTAGTATAGGGGGTCAGCCCCAGCATTTT | CASSIGGQPQHF